This TCR beta chain appears in the sequencing data of a study of blood T cell repertoires in COVID-19. The table came from immunoSEQ multiplex PCR; TCRdb's copy has only in-frame clones and leaves some out. This sample has 350,000 to 400,000 clones, with around 87% found just once. The CDR3 extends over 15 amino acids. The source material was PBMCs or T cells enriched from blood (not recorded which). The rearrangement uses TRBV21-1 and TRBJ1-2; no check of the table's D call, TRBD1, against the DNA was made. TRBV21-1 is assigned pseudogene status. This clonotype was obtained from a woman in her 30s with acute COVID-19. The CDR3 loop is CASSDTNRVYYGYTF. As DNA, the CDR3 is TGTGCCAGCAGCGATACAAACAGGGTTTACTATGGCTACACCTTC.